Reported below is one TCR beta chain. No antigen is known for it. The sample belongs to a study of T-cell memory formation after mild COVID-19. General study findings and limits: Some responding clones appeared in pre-infection memory, suggesting cross-reactive memory joined.

TCRdb redid the calling of the 5' RACE reads with MiXCR, one entry per CDR3 protein. The sample shows hundreds of thousands of distinct CDR3 sequences, 20% to 25% of them seen only once. The TCR comes from an adult woman who had mild COVID-19 (a few samples of this study predate the infection). Cell type and time point are not known. The sample was PBMCs or a T cell subset sorted from them (not recorded which).

CDR3 DNA sequence: TGCGCCAGCAGCGTCGGGGACAGGGAGAGTAGCAATCAGCCCCAGCATTTT. Its translation: CASSVGDRESSNQPQHF. The chain joins TRBV5-1 to TRBJ1-5; 9 bases are shared with TRBD1. Germline V gives CDR1 SGHRS, CDR2 YFSETQ. This CDR3 is built from 17 residues. V shed 4 bases and J 0 bases; nucleotides not matched to a gene: 8. The whole variable domain, filled in from reference TRBV5-1 and TRBJ1-5, reads KAGVTQTPRYLIKTRGQQVTLSCSPISGHRSVSWYQQTPGQGLQFLFEYFSETQRNKGNFPGRFSGRQFSNSRSEMNVSTLELGDSALYLCASSVGDRESSNQPQHFGDGTRLSIL.